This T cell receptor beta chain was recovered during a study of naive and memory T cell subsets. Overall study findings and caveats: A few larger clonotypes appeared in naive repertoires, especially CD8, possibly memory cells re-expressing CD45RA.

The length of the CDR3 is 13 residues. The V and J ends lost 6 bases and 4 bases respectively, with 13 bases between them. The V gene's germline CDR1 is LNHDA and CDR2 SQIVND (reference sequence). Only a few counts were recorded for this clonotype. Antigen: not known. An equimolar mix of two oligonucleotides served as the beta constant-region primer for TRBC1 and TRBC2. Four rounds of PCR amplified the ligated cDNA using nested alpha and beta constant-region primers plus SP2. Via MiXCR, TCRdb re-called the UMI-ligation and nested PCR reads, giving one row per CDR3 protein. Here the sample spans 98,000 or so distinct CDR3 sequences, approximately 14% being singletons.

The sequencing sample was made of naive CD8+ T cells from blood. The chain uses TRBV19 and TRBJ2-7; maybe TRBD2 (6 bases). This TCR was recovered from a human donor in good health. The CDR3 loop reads CASSRENTYEQYF. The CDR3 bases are TGTGCCAGTAGCCGGGAGAACACGTACGAGCAGTACTTC.